The 9 T cell receptor beta chains in this list originate from one sample, sequenced in a study of blood T cell repertoires in COVID-19. Assay: immunoSEQ multiplex PCR; the TCRdb copy retains only in-frame clones and omits some. The data contain 250,000 or so clones, roughly nine tenths of them seen just once; the ten biggest clones take up roughly 3.1%. Source material: peripheral blood. The receptors were gathered from a young man with active or convalescent COVID-19.

The chain joins TRBV10-2 to TRBJ2-1; no clear D. The V and J ends lost 2 bases and 8 bases respectively, with 16 bases between them. The CDR3 runs to 15 residues. Per the germline V gene, CDR1 is WSHSY and CDR2 is SAAADI. The CDR3 DNA reads TGCGCCAGCAGTGAGGCACTCTCCCCTTTGCATGAGCAGTTCTTC. As protein: CASSEALSPLHEQFF.

The chain links TRBV5-4 to TRBJ2-3, with 11 bases that match TRBD2. This CDR3 is built from 15 residues. Germline assignment: CDR1 SGHNT and CDR2 YYREEE (reference sequence). V gave up 4 bases and J gave up 4 bases; unmatched junction bases: 5. The CDR3 region is CASSLSGGAADTQYF. CDR3 in DNA: TGTGCCAGCAGCCTTAGCGGGGGGGCTGCAGATACGCAGTATTTT.

V and J are TRBV4-3 and TRBJ1-4, with 11 bases lining up with TRBD1. The CDR3 loop spans 14 amino acids. The germline CDR1 and CDR2 sequences are LGHNA and YSLEER. V shed 4 bases and J 7 bases; nucleotides not matched to a gene: 2. CDR3 coding DNA: TGCGCCAGCAGCCTGGGGACAGGGGGTGAAAAACTGTTTTTT. This codes for CASSLGTGGEKLFF.

The gene calls are TRBV28 and TRBJ1-5; D is ambiguous. The CDR3 has 14 residues. Trimming stripped 3 bases from V and 6 bases from J, with 12 bases between. The germline V gene has CDR1 MDHEN and CDR2 SYDVKM. CDR3 region: CASSLINPSQPQHF. The CDR3 DNA is TGTGCCAGCAGTTTGATAAATCCCAGTCAGCCCCAGCATTTT.

The chain joins TRBV30 to TRBJ1-6; a weak D match, TRBD1 (5 bases). The V gene lost 0 bases and the J gene lost 13 bases, with 16 bases spanning the gap. This CDR3 comprises 14 residues. The germline gives CDR1 GTSNPN, CDR2 SVGIG (reference sequence). The CDR3 coding sequence is TGTGCCTGGAGTGTATTACAGGTCTCTAGGCCCCTCCACTTT. Its protein product is CAWSVLQVSRPLHF.

This chain connects TRBV4-3 to TRBJ2-3; 7 bases line up with TRBD2. The length of the CDR3 is 14 residues. The V gene's germline CDR1 is LGHNA and CDR2 YSLEER. Germline trimming cut 3 bases from V and 0 bases from J; bases unmatched to any gene: 0. CDR3: CASSQRGSTDTQYF. CDR3 DNA: TGCGCCAGCAGCCAGCGGGGGAGCACAGATACGCAGTATTTT.

V is TRBV5-4 and J is TRBJ2-5; 8 positions agree with TRBD1. The V gene end was trimmed by 2 bases and the J gene end by 4 bases; junction bases not matched to a gene: 10. The V gene's germline CDR1 is SGHNT and CDR2 YYREEE (reference sequence). This CDR3 region has 16 residues. The DNA for the CDR3 is TGTGCCAGCAGCTTCCCGGGGACAGGAGGGGGAGAGACCCAGTACTTC. It codes for CASSFPGTGGGETQYF.

This sequence joins TRBV7-9 and TRBJ1-2, with 10 bases identical to TRBD1. Germline loops: CDR1 SEHNR, CDR2 FQNEAQ (reference sequence). The CDR3 length is 14 residues. Losses at the gene ends were 3 bases for V and 8 bases for J; bases not matched to a gene: 6. CDR3 in amino acids: CASSLGTGESGYTF. Here the CDR3 DNA reads TGTGCCAGCAGCTTGGGGACAGGGGAGAGCGGCTACACCTTC.

The chain is built from TRBV6-2 or TRBV6-3 and TRBJ2-5; D gene uncertain. V was pared by 0 bases and J by 1 base, with 6 bases between. The CDR3 totals 14 residues. From germline, CDR1 is MNHEY and CDR2 SVGEGT. CDR3 coding DNA: TGTGCCAGCAGTTACTCGATCGGCCAAGAGACCCAGTACTTC. Translating gives CASSYSIGQETQYF.